This TCR beta chain originates from a study of response to subunit inactivated influenza vaccine. This CDR3 contains 15 residues. V gave up 5 bases and J gave up 0 bases; unmatched junction bases: 7. Per germline, CDR1 DFQATT and CDR2 SNEGSKA (reference sequence). TCRdb processed the RT-PCR reads anew with MiXCR; each CDR3 protein has one entry. The table records about 800,000 distinct CDR3 sequences, around 21% of them present only once. This clonotype originated in a man over 45 who received an inactivated influenza vaccine. This rearrangement joins TRBV20-1 to TRBJ1-1; TRBD1 aligns across 9 bases. The specimen comprised PBMCs from blood, sampled 5 days after vaccination. CDR3 sequence: CSAGKQGALNTEAFF. CDR3 DNA: TGCAGTGCTGGAAAACAGGGGGCCTTGAACACTGAAGCTTTCTTT.